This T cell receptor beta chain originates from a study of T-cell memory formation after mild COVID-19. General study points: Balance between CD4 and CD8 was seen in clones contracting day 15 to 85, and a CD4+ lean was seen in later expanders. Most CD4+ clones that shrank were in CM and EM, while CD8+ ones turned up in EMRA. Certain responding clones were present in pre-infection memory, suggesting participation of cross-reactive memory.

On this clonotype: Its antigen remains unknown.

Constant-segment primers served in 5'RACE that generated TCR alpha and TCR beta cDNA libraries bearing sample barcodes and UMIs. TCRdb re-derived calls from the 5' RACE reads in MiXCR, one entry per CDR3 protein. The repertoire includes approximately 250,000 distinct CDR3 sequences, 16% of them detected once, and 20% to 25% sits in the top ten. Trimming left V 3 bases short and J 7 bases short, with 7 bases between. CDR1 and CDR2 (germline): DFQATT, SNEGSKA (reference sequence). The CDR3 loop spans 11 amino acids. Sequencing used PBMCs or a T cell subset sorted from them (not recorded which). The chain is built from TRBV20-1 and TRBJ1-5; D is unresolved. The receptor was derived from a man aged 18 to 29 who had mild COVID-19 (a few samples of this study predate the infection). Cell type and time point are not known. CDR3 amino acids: CSASLAQPQHF. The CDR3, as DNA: TGCAGTGCTAGCCTGGCCCAGCCCCAGCATTTT.